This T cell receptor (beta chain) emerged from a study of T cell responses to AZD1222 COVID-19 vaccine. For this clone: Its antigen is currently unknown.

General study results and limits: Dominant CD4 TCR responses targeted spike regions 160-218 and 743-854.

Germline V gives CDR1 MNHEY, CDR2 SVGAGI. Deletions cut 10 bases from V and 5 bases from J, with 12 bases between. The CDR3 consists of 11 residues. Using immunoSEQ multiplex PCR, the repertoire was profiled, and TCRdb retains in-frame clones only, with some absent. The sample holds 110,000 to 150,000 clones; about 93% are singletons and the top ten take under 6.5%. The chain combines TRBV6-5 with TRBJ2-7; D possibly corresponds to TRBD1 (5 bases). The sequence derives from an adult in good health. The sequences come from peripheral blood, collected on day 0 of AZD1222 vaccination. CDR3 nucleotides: TGTGCCACCCGGACATGGGACGAGCAGTACTTC. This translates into CATRTWDEQYF.